Sequencing of this T cell receptor (beta chain) was carried out in a study of blood T cell repertoires in COVID-19. Study-level information: The United States, Italy and Spain provided the acute and convalescent COVID-19 samples. PBMCs, B-cell-depleted T cells, or T cells were the source of the cDNA or gDNA that made up the material.

In the original analysis: Scientists estimated how many nucleated cells there were by amplifying reference gene primers. Assay: immunoSEQ multiplex PCR; the TCRdb copy retains only in-frame clones and omits some. That table supplies the V and J calls and clone size; D and trimming were determined from the DNA. The sample includes around 400,000 clones, more than 70% seen only once; the top ten take 1.2%. This CDR3 is built from 14 residues. Germline CDR1 SNHLY, CDR2 FYNNEI. V lost 7 bases, J lost 6 bases, and 18 bases lay in between. The TCR comes from a man in his forties with acute or convalescent COVID-19. V is TRBV2 and J is TRBJ1-2; D might be TRBD1 (6 bases). Specimen: peripheral blood. The CDR3 region has the DNA TGTGCCAGCACTAGCGGGGACACAGGCGATGGCTACACCTTC. This sequence encodes CASTSGDTGDGYTF. Full variable domain (outside the CDR3, taken from reference TRBV2 and TRBJ1-2): EPEVTQTPSHQVTQMGQEVILRCVPISNHLYFYWYRQILGQKVEFLVSFYNNEISEKSEIFDDQFSVERPDGSNFTLKIRSTKLEDSAMYFCASTSGDTGDGYTFGSGTRLTVV.